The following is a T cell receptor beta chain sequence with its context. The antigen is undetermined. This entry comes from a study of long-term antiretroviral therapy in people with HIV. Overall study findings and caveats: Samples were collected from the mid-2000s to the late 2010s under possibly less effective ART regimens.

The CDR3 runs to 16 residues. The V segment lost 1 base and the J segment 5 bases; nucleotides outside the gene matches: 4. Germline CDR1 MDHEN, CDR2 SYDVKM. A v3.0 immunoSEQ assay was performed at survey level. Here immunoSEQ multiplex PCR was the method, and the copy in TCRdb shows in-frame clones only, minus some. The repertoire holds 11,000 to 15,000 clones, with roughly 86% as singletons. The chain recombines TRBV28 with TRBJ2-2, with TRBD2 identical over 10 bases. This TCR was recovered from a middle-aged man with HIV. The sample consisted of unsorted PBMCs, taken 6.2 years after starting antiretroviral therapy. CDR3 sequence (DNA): TGTGCCAGCAGTTTATCTAGCGGGAGTCTGACCGGGGAGCTGTTTTTT. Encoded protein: CASSLSSGSLTGELFF.